One sample yielded the 25 T cell receptor beta chains listed below, sequenced in a study of neoadjuvant anti-PD-1 for oral cavity cancer. Method: immunoSEQ multiplex PCR; TCRdb's copy keeps in-frame clones and lacks some. The data show more than 12,000 clones, roughly 72% seen once. This material consisted of PBMCs, taken before nivolumab (anti-PD-1) treatment. All receptors derive from a person aged 40 to 85 with oral cavity squamous cell carcinoma.

Concerning this clone: The sample has other DNA sequences that encode this CDR3 too. The chain couples TRBV6-1 to TRBJ2-1; no definite D call. CDR1 MNHNS and CDR2 SASEGT come from the germline V gene. This CDR3 is 12 amino acids long. Trimming took 7 bases from V and 7 from J, leaving 11 bases between them. The CDR3, as DNA: TGTGCCAGCAACCGAGGCTATAATGAGCAGTTCTTC. It specifies CASNRGYNEQFF.

The chain joins TRBV7-9 to TRBJ2-2; maybe TRBD2 (5 bases). V lost 5 bases to trimming and J lost 7 bases, with 23 bases between them. Germline V gene data show CDR1 as SEHNR and CDR2 as FQNEAQ (reference sequence). The length of the CDR3 is 17 residues. The CDR3 bases are TGTGCCAGCAGCCCCTGGGTCGGGGTCAGCGGTTTCGGGGAGCTGTTTTTT. It yields the protein CASSPWVGVSGFGELFF.

This clone was seen only a few times. The chain recombines TRBV29-1 with TRBJ1-1; unclear D gene. Trimming took 3 bases from V and 1 from J, leaving 9 bases between them. The germline gives CDR1 SQVTM, CDR2 ANQGSEA. The CDR3 totals 13 residues. The CDR3 bases are TGCAGCGTTGAGAAGGGCGGGAACACTGAAGCTTTCTTT. Amino acids: CSVEKGGNTEAFF.

V is TRBV5-1 and J is TRBJ2-7; a possible D gene is TRBD1 (6 bases). Germline CDR1 is SGHRS and CDR2 is YFSETQ. The CDR3 length is 15 residues. V lost 4 bases to trimming and J lost 0 bases, with 14 bases between them. The CDR3 bases are TGCGCCAGCAGCATTCGTGGACAGATCTCCTACGAGCAGTACTTC. It codes for CASSIRGQISYEQYF. Together with reference TRBV5-1 and TRBJ2-7, the CDR3 gives the full variable domain: KAGVTQTPRYLIKTRGQQVTLSCSPISGHRSVSWYQQTPGQGLQFLFEYFSETQRNKGNFPGRFSGRQFSNSRSEMNVSTLELGDSALYLCASSIRGQISYEQYFGPGTRLTVT.

The rearrangement uses TRBV7-3 and TRBJ2-5, with TRBD2 identical over 11 bases. Germline CDR1 SGHTA, CDR2 FQGTGA. V was pared by 3 bases and J by 5 bases, with 5 bases of the junction left unmatched. The CDR3 extends over 15 amino acids. The chain's CDR3 is CASSFSGGAYETQYF. In DNA, the CDR3 is TGTGCCAGCAGCTTTAGCGGGGGGGCTTACGAGACCCAGTACTTC.

The genes are TRBV25-1 and TRBJ1-2, with D hard to call. From germline, CDR1 is MGHDK and CDR2 SYGVNS. The CDR3 is 13 amino acids. Trimming shortened V by 4 bases and J by 0 bases, and 6 bases separated the two germline ends. The CDR3 DNA reads TGTGCCAGCAGTGGTGGCCCTAACTATGGCTACACCTTC. Its protein is CASSGGPNYGYTF.

This rearrangement joins TRBV5-4 to TRBJ1-2; D is perhaps TRBD1 (5 bases). The length of the CDR3 is 14 residues. Trimming shortened V by 0 bases and J by 4 bases, and 10 bases separated the two germline ends. In germline, CDR1 is SGHNT, CDR2 YYREEE (reference sequence). CDR3 loop: CASSLGGRAYGYTF. CDR3 bases: TGTGCCAGCAGCTTGGGTGGCAGGGCCTATGGCTACACCTTC.

This clone appeared a few times. This chain links TRBV19 with TRBJ1-4; D perhaps matches TRBD1 (6 bases). The CDR3 loop spans 16 amino acids. V was clipped by 10 bases and J by 5 bases, with 23 bases between them. The germline V gene has CDR1 LNHDA and CDR2 SQIVND (reference sequence). The CDR3 loop is CATMDPRTDMNEKLFF. The CDR3 DNA reads as TGTGCCACAATGGACCCGAGGACAGACATGAATGAAAAACTGTTTTTT.

V is TRBV5-1 and J is TRBJ1-1; D might be TRBD1 (6 bases). Trimming pared 0 bases from V and 3 bases from J, leaving 12 bases between. CDR1 and CDR2 from the germline V gene are SGHRS and YFSETQ. The CDR3 has 15 residues. CDR3 residues: CASSLEEGGYTEAFF. The DNA for the CDR3 is TGCGCCAGCAGCTTGGAGGAGGGGGGCTACACTGAAGCTTTCTTT.

This clone occurred once. V and J are TRBV7-2 and TRBJ2-7; possibly TRBD2 for D (6 bases). The length of the CDR3 is 14 residues. Trimming cost V 0 bases and J 3 bases, with 9 bases left between them. Germline V gene sequence: CDR1 SGHTA, CDR2 FQGNSA. The DNA of the CDR3 is TGTGCCAGCAGCTTAGCCCCGGGACTCTACGAGCAGTACTTC. It translates to CASSLAPGLYEQYF.

This clone was counted a few times. The chain links TRBV27 to TRBJ1-2, with no clear D. Germline V gene data show CDR1 as MNHEY and CDR2 as SMNVEV (reference sequence). Trimming cost V 3 bases and J 4 bases, with 9 bases left between them. This CDR3 spans 13 amino acids. The CDR3 nucleotides are TGTGCCAGCAGTTTGGCCCCGGCCTATGGCTACACCTTC. Encoded protein: CASSLAPAYGYTF.

V and J are TRBV29-1 and TRBJ1-2, with unresolved D. The length of the CDR3 is 13 residues. Per germline, CDR1 SQVTM and CDR2 ANQGSEA. Between the trimmed V and J ends, which lost 6 bases and 2 bases, there was a span of 13 bases. The CDR3 sequence is CSVTSQRNYGYTF. In nucleotides, the CDR3 is TGCAGCGTGACGTCCCAAAGAAACTATGGCTACACCTTC.

A few counts support this clone. This chain connects TRBV2 to TRBJ1-2; the match to TRBD1 covers 10 bases. V lost 4 bases, J lost 7 bases, and 3 bases stayed unmatched. The CDR3 has 13 residues. Per the germline V gene, CDR1 is SNHLY and CDR2 is FYNNEI. The CDR3 region is CASSAGTGAGYTF. CDR3 in DNA: TGTGCCAGCAGTGCCGGGACAGGGGCTGGCTACACCTTC.

The chain uses TRBV9 and TRBJ2-7, with 9 bases identical to TRBD1. Looked up from germline, CDR1 is SGDLS and CDR2 is YYNGEE. V shed 1 base, J shed 3 bases, and the junction held 8 bases outside the gene matches. The CDR3 is 16 residues long. CDR3 DNA sequence: TGTGCCAGCAGCGTATTACAGGGGGCATCCATCTACGAGCAGTACTTC. It translates to CASSVLQGASIYEQYF.

The V call is TRBV7-8, the J call TRBJ1-1; 8 positions agree with TRBD1. Germline CDR1 reads SGHVS; CDR2 reads FQNEAQ. CDR3 size: 15 residues. After removal of 6 bases from V and 5 bases from J, the junction contained 11 bases not matched to a gene. CDR3 sequence: CASRSQGGSRTEAFF. The DNA for the CDR3 is TGTGCCAGCAGATCACAGGGGGGCTCCAGGACTGAAGCTTTCTTT.

V usage is TRBV15 and J usage is TRBJ2-7, with 7 bases identical to TRBD2. Germline V gene sequence: CDR1 LNHNV, CDR2 YYDKDF (reference sequence). J was trimmed by 7 bases and V by 7 bases; bases with no gene match: 13. The CDR3 extends over 14 amino acids. The CDR3, as DNA: TGTGCCACCATGGCTAGCGGACCCATGGGGGAGCAGTACTTC. It specifies CATMASGPMGEQYF. The full variable domain, rest sourced from reference TRBV15 and TRBJ2-7, is DAMVIQNPRYQVTQFGKPVTLSCSQTLNHNVMYWYQQKSSQAPKLLFHYYDKDFNNEADTPDNFQSRRPNTSFCFLDIRSPGLGDTAMYLCATMASGPMGEQYFGPGTRLTVT.

The chain has TRBV4-1 and TRBJ2-1; D gene ambiguous. Trimming took off 2 bases at V and 1 base at J, with 12 bases between the two ends. The germline gives CDR1 MGHRA, CDR2 YSYEKL. The CDR3 sequence is 16 residues long. The CDR3 DNA is TGCGCCAGCAGCCAATTAAACATAGTTTCCTACAATGAGCAGTTCTTC. Translating gives CASSQLNIVSYNEQFF.

This clone has just one count. This rearrangement joins TRBV7-8 to TRBJ1-3; D remains unclear. Germline lookup yields CDR1 SGHVS and CDR2 FQNEAQ. V was clipped by 6 bases and J by 4 bases, with 10 bases between them. The CDR3 length is 13 residues. CDR3 in DNA: TGTGCCAGCAGAGGGCGGGGAGGAAACACCATATATTTT. It is translated as CASRGRGGNTIYF.

The chain combines TRBV19 with TRBJ2-1, with TRBD2 matching over 7 bases. This CDR3 has 11 residues. The V and J ends lost 5 bases and 13 bases, in that order; junction bases with no gene match: 5. Per the germline V gene, CDR1 is LNHDA and CDR2 is SQIVND (reference sequence). CDR3 DNA sequence: TGTGCCAGTAGTGGTGCGGGAGTACAGTTCTTC. It specifies CASSGAGVQFF.

The chain has TRBV5-6 and TRBJ2-1; 8 positions agree with TRBD1. The CDR3 loop spans 17 amino acids. Unmatched junction bases numbered 16, after V lost 5 bases and J lost 6 bases. Germline CDR1 and CDR2: SGHDT and YYEEEE. The CDR3 sequence: CASRDSRTGTAPNEQFF. The CDR3 coding sequence is TGTGCCAGCAGGGACTCGCGGACAGGGACTGCACCCAATGAGCAGTTCTTC.

DNA for the CDR3: TGCGCCAGCAGCGCAAGGGACAGTGGAGAAGCTTTCTTT. Protein sequence: CASSARDSGEAFF. The chain uses TRBV10-2 and TRBJ1-1; 7 bases align to TRBD1. The CDR3 has 13 residues. In germline, CDR1 is WSHSY, CDR2 SAAADI. The V segment lost 6 bases and the J segment 8 bases; nucleotides outside the gene matches: 9.

The chain recombines TRBV5-4 with TRBJ2-3; TRBD2 matches 8 bases. The V gene end was trimmed by 1 base and the J gene end by 4 bases; junction bases not matched to a gene: 8. The CDR3 runs to 16 residues. Germline loops: CDR1 SGHNT, CDR2 YYREEE (reference sequence). CDR3 sequence: CASSLSASGGSDTQYF. In DNA form, the CDR3 reads TGTGCCAGCAGCTTGAGTGCAAGCGGGGGTTCAGATACGCAGTATTTT. Full variable domain (missing parts from reference TRBV5-4 and TRBJ2-3): ETGVTQSPTHLIKTRGQQVTLRCSSQSGHNTVSWYQQALGQGPQFIFQYYREEENGRGNFPPRFSGLQFPNYSSELNVNALELDDSALYLCASSLSASGGSDTQYFGPGTRLTVL.

The chain joins TRBV27 to TRBJ1-6; 8 positions agree with TRBD1. Germline V gene data show CDR1 as MNHEY and CDR2 as SMNVEV (reference sequence). Germline trimming cut 5 bases from V and 8 bases from J; bases unmatched to any gene: 14. The CDR3 is 17 residues long. The CDR3 region is CASSQRQGRGLDSPLHF. In DNA, the CDR3 is TGTGCCAGCAGTCAGCGACAGGGGAGAGGTTTGGATTCACCCCTCCACTTT.

This rearrangement joins TRBV5-4 to TRBJ2-5; a weak D match, TRBD2 (6 bases). This CDR3 spans 17 amino acids. Germline lookup yields CDR1 SGHNT and CDR2 YYREEE (reference sequence). V shed 3 bases and J shed 5 bases, with 23 bases lying between them. The CDR3 nucleotides are TGTGCCAGCAGCTCCATCGCGGGGACTCCGAAGGGGGAGACCCAGTACTTC. Protein sequence: CASSSIAGTPKGETQYF.

The chain carries TRBV7-2 and TRBJ2-1; 8 nucleotides agree with TRBD2. This CDR3 is 13 amino acids long. The germline CDR1 and CDR2 sequences are SGHTA and FQGNSA. Losses at the gene ends were 2 bases for V and 8 bases for J; bases not matched to a gene: 2. CDR3 in DNA: TGTGCCAGCAGCTTACAGCGGGAGTATGAGCAGTTCTTC. Translating gives CASSLQREYEQFF.